What follows are 26 T cell receptor beta chains derived from one specimen sequenced in a study of cytomegalovirus exposure and HLA in healthy donors (dated by TCRdb to about 2017). Libraries came from the immunoSEQ multiplex PCR assay. For the multiplex PCR, a mixture combining 60 forward primers for TCR Vbeta segments and 13 reverse primers for TCR Jbeta segments was used. TCRdb retrieved this table from immuneACCESS and kept in-frame rearrangements only. Not all clones are present; in checked studies, unresolved V genes account for under half, and no reason is known for the remainder. The table for this sample shows 60,000 or so clones. Together, the top ten hold about 9.2% of the sample. Sample: PBMCs. These TCRs come from a man aged 50 to 60 in good health and CMV-seropositive.

The CDR3 spells CASSQVVGTGVREAEAFF. In DNA form, the CDR3 reads TGCGCCAGCAGCCAAGTAGTCGGGACAGGGGTACGGGAGGCTGAAGCTTTCTTT. The chain links TRBV4-1 to TRBJ1-1; 10 positions agree with TRBD1. CDR3 length: 18 amino acids. J was trimmed by 6 bases and V by 1 base; bases with no gene match: 14. Germline-derived CDR1 and CDR2 are MGHRA and YSYEKL.

The chain carries TRBV7-6 and TRBJ2-7; TRBD2 matches 14 bases. Germline loops: CDR1 SGHVS, CDR2 FNYEAQ. With 1 base clipped from V and 3 bases from J, the junction kept 5 bases outside the gene matches. The CDR3 is made up of 17 amino acids. Written as DNA, the CDR3 is TGTGCCAGCAGCTTAGGGGCCGGGACTAGCGGGAGCTACGAGCAGTACTTC. Protein: CASSLGAGTSGSYEQYF.

The rearrangement joins TRBV4-3 to TRBJ2-7; TRBD1 might be the D (5 bases). CDR3 size: 14 residues. Trimming took 0 bases from V and 6 from J, leaving 12 bases between them. Germline V gene sequence: CDR1 LGHNA, CDR2 YSLEER. The CDR3 DNA follows: TGCGCCAGCAGCCAAGATAGGGGCGAGACCGAGCAGTACTTC. It specifies CASSQDRGETEQYF.

V gene TRBV4-1 combines with J gene TRBJ1-1; TRBD1 might be the D (6 bases). The V and J ends lost 0 bases and 11 bases respectively, with 16 bases between them. The CDR3 is 14 residues long. CDR1 is MGHRA, CDR2 YSYEKL, per germline. CDR3 bases: TGCGCCAGCAGCCAAGAACCCTACGGCAGGGGTGCTTTCTTT. Its protein is CASSQEPYGRGAFF.

The chain has TRBV7-8 and TRBJ1-3; possible D gene TRBD1, 6 bases. This CDR3 contains 14 residues. The germline gives CDR1 SGHVS, CDR2 FQNEAQ. The V and J ends lost 3 bases and 9 bases respectively, with 15 bases between them. For the CDR3, the DNA is TGTGCCAGCAGCTTCGACAGGTCCCGAGGCACCATATATTTT. Protein product: CASSFDRSRGTIYF.

A remark on this clone: A read error may produce the germline difference seen at one junction end. The gene calls are TRBV4-2 and TRBJ2-7, with TRBD1 matching over 9 bases. The length of the CDR3 is 17 residues. CDR1 and CDR2 from the germline V gene are LGHNA and YNFKEQ. CDR3 protein: CASSQDTGQGGSYEQYF. CDR3 bases: TGTGCCAGCAGTCAAGATACGGGACAGGGTGGATCCTACGAGCAGTACTTC.

The CDR3 protein is CASSTRQGRSGGYTF. The CDR3 DNA sequence: TGTGCCAGCAGCACAAGACAGGGAAGGTCGGGTGGCTACACCTTC. The chain links TRBV11-2 to TRBJ1-2, with 7 bases lining up with TRBD1. This CDR3 region has 15 residues. V dropped 5 bases and J dropped 7; count of bases not matched to a gene: 13. Germline CDR1 and CDR2: SGHAT and FQNNGV.

V is TRBV2 and J is TRBJ2-1, with 7 bases lining up with TRBD1. The germline V gene encodes CDR1 SNHLY and CDR2 FYNNEI. The CDR3 runs 15 residues. V was clipped by 9 bases and J by 4 bases; unmatched bases: 12. The CDR3 DNA reads as TGTGCCAGTCGTCTGGACAGGAAGGTTTACAATGAGCAGTTCTTC. Amino acid sequence: CASRLDRKVYNEQFF.

The CDR3 DNA reads as TGTGCCAGCAGCTCCCCCGGACAATTCGGGGAGCTGTTTTTT. Its translation: CASSSPGQFGELFF. The chain joins TRBV7-2 to TRBJ2-2; tentatively, D is TRBD1 (5 bases). The germline gives CDR1 SGHTA, CDR2 FQGNSA. The CDR3 is 14 amino acids. V lost 4 bases and J lost 7, with 13 bases in between.

CDR3 amino acids: CASSQVGGQGSTDTQYF. The CDR3 region has the DNA TGTGCCAGCAGCCAAGTCGGCGGGCAGGGGAGCACAGATACGCAGTATTTT. This rearrangement joins TRBV4-2 to TRBJ2-3, with D possibly matching TRBD1 (6 bases). Germline V gene data show CDR1 as LGHNA and CDR2 as YNFKEQ. The CDR3 is 17 amino acids. Trimming shortened V by 1 base and J by 0 bases, and 14 bases separated the two germline ends.

The rearrangement joins TRBV6-5 to TRBJ1-1; unclear D gene. Germline V gene data show CDR1 as MNHEY and CDR2 as SVGAGI. The CDR3 is 15 residues long. Trimming left V 0 bases short and J 4 bases short, with 12 bases between. As DNA, the CDR3 is TGTGCCAGCAGTTACTCGATGCACACCAGCACTGAAGCTTTCTTT. Translation gives CASSYSMHTSTEAFF.

V usage is TRBV6-1 and J usage is TRBJ2-6; 7 bases fit TRBD2. CDR3 length: 19 residues. Trimming removed 4 bases from V and 2 bases from J; junction bases left unmatched: 14. The V gene's germline CDR1 is MNHNS and CDR2 SASEGT. The CDR3 spells CASSAEGWGGLAGANVLTF. The CDR3 region has the DNA TGTGCCAGCAGTGCCGAGGGCTGGGGAGGGCTTGCTGGGGCCAACGTCCTGACTTTC.

V usage is TRBV19 and J usage is TRBJ1-5; 9 nucleotides align to TRBD1. The CDR3 contains 15 residues. Germline assignment: CDR1 LNHDA and CDR2 SQIVND (reference sequence). After removal of 5 bases from V and 4 bases from J, the junction contained 6 bases not matched to a gene. CDR3 coding DNA: TGTGCCAGTAGTGTGGGACAGGGTAGGAATCAGCCCCAGCATTTT. Amino acid sequence: CASSVGQGRNQPQHF.

V gene TRBV28 combines with J gene TRBJ2-7; TRBD1 agrees at 9 bases. CDR3 length equals 14 residues. The germline CDR1 and CDR2 sequences are MDHEN and SYDVKM. V was clipped by 7 bases and J by 6 bases; unmatched bases: 10. This CDR3 is CASNSPGQGREQYF. CDR3 DNA sequence: TGTGCCAGCAATTCCCCGGGACAGGGACGCGAGCAGTACTTC.

The genes are TRBV5-6 and TRBJ2-5; TRBD1 agrees at 8 bases. The CDR3 is made up of 15 amino acids. Germline assignment: CDR1 SGHDT and CDR2 YYEEEE. V dropped 4 bases and J dropped 1; count of bases not matched to a gene: 6. CDR3 sequence reads: CASSARDRGQETQYF. DNA for the CDR3: TGTGCCAGCAGCGCCCGTGACAGGGGCCAAGAGACCCAGTACTTC.

On this clone: One end of the junction is discordant with germline, which a read error may explain. The J gene is TRBJ1-5, the V gene TRBV30; no clear D gene. The CDR3 covers 15 residues. Per germline, CDR1 GTSNPN and CDR2 SVGIG (reference sequence). Written as DNA, the CDR3 is TGTGCCGGGAGTTCTTCGGGTGGCAGCAATCAGCCCCAGCATTTT. Encoded protein: CAGSSSGGSNQPQHF.

The V and J genes are TRBV7-3 and TRBJ2-7, with D uncertain. Germline-derived CDR1 and CDR2 are SGHTA and FQGTGA. The CDR3 runs 10 residues. CDR3 residues: CAATDYEQYF. The CDR3 DNA is TGTGCAGCGACGGATTACGAGCAGTACTTC.

This rearrangement joins TRBV4-2 to TRBJ2-1, with D perhaps TRBD1 (5 bases). The germline V gene encodes CDR1 LGHNA and CDR2 YNFKEQ. V was shortened by 2 bases and J by 9 bases, with 20 bases between the two germline ends. This CDR3 is 16 amino acids long. In nucleotides, the CDR3 is TGTGCCAGCAGCCAAAGACAGCTGCCGGCTACAACTGAGCAGTTCTTC. Amino acid sequence: CASSQRQLPATTEQFF.

This chain links TRBV27 with TRBJ1-2; a possible D gene is TRBD1 (6 bases). Germline values: CDR1 MNHEY, CDR2 SMNVEV (reference sequence). The CDR3 is 15 residues long. V gave up 5 bases and J gave up 5 bases, with 18 bases separating them. The CDR3 is CASSPVGQIGYGYTF. The CDR3 DNA reads TGTGCCAGCAGTCCGGTAGGACAGATCGGGTATGGCTACACCTTC.

This chain joins TRBV9 and TRBJ2-5; D possibly corresponds to TRBD1 (6 bases). The germline V and J ends were trimmed by 0 bases and 5 bases, with 17 bases remaining between them. CDR3 length equals 16 residues. Germline V gene data show CDR1 as SGDLS and CDR2 as YYNGEE. The CDR3 nucleotides are TGTGCCAGCAGCGTAGCCCGTGGGACAAATAGGGAGACCCAGTACTTC. Its translation is CASSVARGTNRETQYF.

The V and J genes are TRBV7-3 and TRBJ2-1; perhaps TRBD2 as D (5 bases). Germline V CDR1 and CDR2: SGHTA, FQGTGA. Trimming stripped 6 bases from V and 1 base from J, with 19 bases between. The CDR3 has 17 amino acids. The CDR3 DNA sequence: TGTGCCAGCAGTCCTCTAGCTTCGTCCGGTTCCTACAATGAGCAGTTCTTC. This sequence encodes CASSPLASSGSYNEQFF.

The rearrangement uses TRBV18 and TRBJ1-2; D may be TRBD1 (6 bases). The V and J ends lost 3 bases and 6 bases respectively, with 20 bases between them. CDR3 length equals 16 residues. Looked up from germline, CDR1 is KGHSH and CDR2 is LQKENI. CDR3: CASSPVGGARKDGYTF. CDR3 bases: TGTGCCAGCTCACCCGTTGGGGGCGCGCGTAAGGATGGCTACACCTTC.

The chain joins TRBV30 to TRBJ1-1; D is possibly TRBD1 (6 bases). Germline assignment: CDR1 GTSNPN and CDR2 SVGIG (reference sequence). The V end was cut by 0 bases, the J end by 5 bases, with 19 bases between. This CDR3 region has 16 residues. The DNA for the CDR3 is TGTGCCTGGAGTGTAGATGGGGGGGGGCGGGGGACTGAAGCTTTCTTT. Translating gives CAWSVDGGGRGTEAFF.

This rearrangement joins TRBV7-2 to TRBJ2-2; D gene ambiguous. Trimming removed 5 bases from V and 1 base from J, with 5 bases in between. This CDR3 has 13 amino acids. Per germline, CDR1 SGHTA and CDR2 FQGNSA. The DNA of the CDR3 is TGTGCCAGCAGCCCAAAGAACACCGGGGAGCTGTTTTTT. Protein product: CASSPKNTGELFF. Full variable domain (remainder filled in from reference TRBV7-2 and TRBJ2-2): GAGVSQSPSNKVTEKGKDVELRCDPISGHTALYWYRQSLGQGLEFLIYFQGNSAPDKSGLPSDRFSAERTGGSVSTLTIQRTQQEDSAVYLCASSPKNTGELFFGEGSRLTVL.

The J gene is TRBJ1-3, the V gene TRBV19, with D unclear. The CDR3 is 16 residues long. With 1 base removed from V and 0 bases from J, the gap between germline ends came to 10 bases. The germline V gene has CDR1 LNHDA and CDR2 SQIVND (reference sequence). The CDR3 is CASSIGLPSSGNTIYF. The CDR3 DNA reads TGTGCCAGTAGTATAGGACTCCCGAGCTCTGGAAACACCATATATTTT.

The rearrangement links TRBV7-9 to TRBJ1-4, with TRBD1 matching 8 bases. This CDR3 comprises 18 residues. V was pared by 2 bases and J by 0 bases, with 8 bases of the junction left unmatched. CDR1 is SEHNR and CDR2 is FQNEAQ in the germline V gene (reference sequence). The DNA of the CDR3 is TGTGCCAGCAGCTTACCACAGGGGGGAGGTTCAACTAATGAAAAACTGTTTTTT. This codes for CASSLPQGGGSTNEKLFF.